Listed below are T cell receptor beta chains from one sample, sequenced in a study of CD8 T cells in Susac syndrome. TCRdb independently ran MiXCR on the immunoSEQ multiplex PCR reads; one entry per CDR3 protein. The repertoire has around 230,000 distinct CDR3 sequences, about 95% of them found once; the top ten carry about 0.094%. What was sequenced was CD4+ T cells from PBMCs. The receptors were gathered from a human donor with Susac syndrome. Each CDR3 is given with its conserved first and last residue. Each record gives: J gene, clone size, D gene, V gene, CDR3 DNA, CDR3 protein. The D gene is left open where the match is weak. Not all rows give a size; the values are once, few, many and, for expanded clones, a class.

J gene: TRBJ2-4
clone size: .
D gene: TRBD1
V gene: TRBV12-3/TRBV12-4
CDR3 DNA: TGTGCCAGCAGTATAAACAGGGGGGCAGTGGACATTCAGTACTTC
CDR3 protein: CASSINRGAVDIQYF

J gene: TRBJ2-3
clone size: .
D gene: TRBD2
V gene: TRBV12-3/TRBV12-4
CDR3 DNA: TGTGCCAGCAGTTTCCAGGGAGGGGATACGCAGTATTTT
CDR3 protein: CASSFQGGDTQYF

J gene: TRBJ2-6
clone size: .
D gene: .
V gene: TRBV5-1
CDR3 DNA: TGCGCCAGCAGCTCGTCGGAGAGCTCTGGGGCCAACGTCCTGACTTTC
CDR3 protein: CASSSSESSGANVLTF

J gene: TRBJ2-4
clone size: .
D gene: .
V gene: TRBV12-3/TRBV12-4
CDR3 DNA: TGTGCCAGCACAGCTAGAAACATTCAGTACTTC
CDR3 protein: CASTARNIQYF

J gene: TRBJ2-7
clone size: .
D gene: TRBD1
V gene: TRBV6-5
CDR3 DNA: TGTGCCAGCAGGACCCCAGGGGGCGCCTCCTACGAGCAGTACTTC
CDR3 protein: CASRTPGGASYEQYF

J gene: TRBJ1-5
clone size: .
D gene: .
V gene: TRBV15
CDR3 DNA: TGTGCCACCAGCGTACAGAGAAATCAGCCCCAGCATTTT
CDR3 protein: CATSVQRNQPQHF

J gene: TRBJ2-5
clone size: .
D gene: TRBD2
V gene: TRBV12-3/TRBV12-4
CDR3 DNA: TGTGCCAGCAGTCCACGGGGGGAGGAAGAGACCCAGTACTTC
CDR3 protein: CASSPRGEEETQYF

J gene: TRBJ2-4
clone size: .
D gene: TRBD2
V gene: TRBV12-3/TRBV12-4
CDR3 DNA: TGTGCCAGCAGGATAGCGGGAGGGGATATAGCCAAAAACATTCAGTACTTC
CDR3 protein: CASRIAGGDIAKNIQYF

J gene: TRBJ2-1
clone size: .
D gene: .
V gene: TRBV13
CDR3 DNA: TGTGCCAGCAGCTCATACAGGGTAGATGAGCAGTTCTTC
CDR3 protein: CASSSYRVDEQFF

J gene: TRBJ2-5
clone size: .
D gene: .
V gene: TRBV2
CDR3 DNA: TGTGCCAGCATCGGGCAGGAAGAGACCCAGTACTTC
CDR3 protein: CASIGQEETQYF

J gene: TRBJ1-1
clone size: once
D gene: .
V gene: TRBV12-3/TRBV12-4
CDR3 DNA: TGTGCCAGCAGTTTGGGGGGGGCCACTGAAGCTTTCTTT
CDR3 protein: CASSLGGATEAFF

J gene: TRBJ2-5
clone size: .
D gene: .
V gene: TRBV5-1
CDR3 DNA: TGTGCCAGCAGCGGAGAGACCCAGTACTTC
CDR3 protein: CASSGETQYF

J gene: TRBJ2-5
clone size: .
D gene: .
V gene: TRBV19
CDR3 DNA: TGTGCCACCGGGACTTCAAGGGAGACCCAGTACTTC
CDR3 protein: CATGTSRETQYF

J gene: TRBJ2-3
clone size: .
D gene: .
V gene: TRBV10-1
CDR3 DNA: TGCGCCAGCAGTGACACCCGCACAGATACGCAGTATTTT
CDR3 protein: CASSDTRTDTQYF

J gene: TRBJ2-5
clone size: .
D gene: .
V gene: TRBV11-3
CDR3 DNA: TGTGCCAGCAGCAACCTCTTTGCGGGCCAGCAAGAGACCCAGTACTTC
CDR3 protein: CASSNLFAGQQETQYF

J gene: TRBJ2-6
clone size: .
D gene: TRBD1
V gene: TRBV28
CDR3 DNA: TGTGCCAGCGGTGAGACAGGGACCTCTGGGGCCAACGTCCTGACTTTC
CDR3 protein: CASGETGTSGANVLTF

J gene: TRBJ1-5
clone size: .
D gene: .
V gene: TRBV9
CDR3 DNA: TGTGCCAGCAGCGTAGATGCGAATCAGCCCCAGCATTTT
CDR3 protein: CASSVDANQPQHF

J gene: TRBJ2-3
clone size: .
D gene: .
V gene: TRBV28
CDR3 DNA: TGTGCCGCTTTTTGGGGTCAGGTCCCAGATACGCAGTATTTT
CDR3 protein: CAAFWGQVPDTQYF

J gene: TRBJ2-1
clone size: .
D gene: TRBD2
V gene: TRBV24-1
CDR3 DNA: TGTGCCACCAGTGATGATCTAGCGGGAACCTACAATGAGCAGTTCTTC
CDR3 protein: CATSDDLAGTYNEQFF

J gene: TRBJ1-1
clone size: .
D gene: .
V gene: TRBV6-5
CDR3 DNA: TGTGCCAGCACCCTCGCAAAGGGGTCGTACACTGAAGCTTTCTTT
CDR3 protein: CASTLAKGSYTEAFF

J gene: TRBJ2-1
clone size: .
D gene: .
V gene: TRBV27
CDR3 DNA: TGTGCCAGCAGTTTATCGAGGGGGGCGCGTGTCTTC
CDR3 protein: CASSLSRGARVF

J gene: TRBJ1-2
clone size: .
D gene: .
V gene: TRBV12-3/TRBV12-4
CDR3 DNA: TGTGCCAGCAGTTTAGCGCCACATGGGGCCGGCTACACCTTC
CDR3 protein: CASSLAPHGAGYTF

J gene: TRBJ2-1
clone size: few
D gene: .
V gene: TRBV5-1
CDR3 DNA: TGCGCCAGCAGCTTGGGGGTTAGCGATGAGCAGTTCTTC
CDR3 protein: CASSLGVSDEQFF

J gene: TRBJ1-1
clone size: .
D gene: .
V gene: TRBV7-9
CDR3 DNA: TGTGCCAGCACTACGCGGGCTGAAGCTTTCTTT
CDR3 protein: CASTTRAEAFF

J gene: TRBJ2-1
clone size: once
D gene: TRBD1
V gene: TRBV25-1
CDR3 DNA: TGTGCCAGCATTCGACAGGGGGGGGATGAGCAGTTCTTC
CDR3 protein: CASIRQGGDEQFF

J gene: TRBJ1-1
clone size: .
D gene: .
V gene: TRBV9
CDR3 DNA: TGTGCCAGCAGCGTAGAAAGGGTTGACACTGAAGCTTTCTTT
CDR3 protein: CASSVERVDTEAFF

J gene: TRBJ2-7
clone size: .
D gene: .
V gene: TRBV3-1
CDR3 DNA: TGTGCCAGCAGCCTCAGGCCGGGGGAGCAGTACTTC
CDR3 protein: CASSLRPGEQYF

J gene: TRBJ2-5
clone size: .
D gene: .
V gene: TRBV27
CDR3 DNA: TGTGCCAGCAGTTTATTCGTATCAGGAGAGACCCAGTACTTC
CDR3 protein: CASSLFVSGETQYF

J gene: TRBJ2-1
clone size: .
D gene: .
V gene: TRBV20-1
CDR3 DNA: TGCAGTGCTAGAGATTCAGCGGTGAATGAGCAGTTCTTC
CDR3 protein: CSARDSAVNEQFF

J gene: TRBJ2-1
clone size: .
D gene: TRBD2
V gene: TRBV7-9
CDR3 DNA: TGTGCCAGCAGGTGGGCTAGCGGAACCTACAATGAGCAGTTCTTC
CDR3 protein: CASRWASGTYNEQFF

J gene: TRBJ2-7
clone size: .
D gene: TRBD1
V gene: TRBV4-1
CDR3 DNA: TGCGCCAGCAGCCAAGAAATGGGACAGGGGGCGAGAGAGCAGTACTTC
CDR3 protein: CASSQEMGQGAREQYF

J gene: TRBJ1-1
clone size: .
D gene: .
V gene: TRBV30
CDR3 DNA: TGTGCCTGGAGCGGACAGATAGGCACTGAAGCTTTCTTT
CDR3 protein: CAWSGQIGTEAFF

J gene: TRBJ1-1
clone size: .
D gene: .
V gene: TRBV29-1
CDR3 DNA: TGCAGCGGGAACAGGGTATCCACTGAAGCTTTCTTT
CDR3 protein: CSGNRVSTEAFF

J gene: TRBJ2-7
clone size: .
D gene: .
V gene: TRBV20-1
CDR3 DNA: TGCAGTGCTAGAGACAACGAGCAGTACTTC
CDR3 protein: CSARDNEQYF

J gene: TRBJ2-7
clone size: .
D gene: TRBD1
V gene: TRBV28
CDR3 DNA: TGTGCCAGCGGGTCTTACAGGGGCGAATCCTACGAGCAGTACTTC
CDR3 protein: CASGSYRGESYEQYF

J gene: TRBJ2-3
clone size: .
D gene: TRBD1
V gene: TRBV6-1
CDR3 DNA: TGTGCCAGCAGGACAACCGGGACAGTGTTAACAGATACGCAGTATTTT
CDR3 protein: CASRTTGTVLTDTQYF

J gene: TRBJ2-5
clone size: .
D gene: .
V gene: TRBV20-1
CDR3 DNA: TGCAGTGCTAGGGCTACTAATCAAGAGACCCAGTACTTC
CDR3 protein: CSARATNQETQYF

J gene: TRBJ2-7
clone size: once
D gene: .
V gene: TRBV20-1
CDR3 DNA: TGCAGTGCTAGAGTGGGGACTGGAACGGGCTACGAGCAGTACTTC
CDR3 protein: CSARVGTGTGYEQYF

J gene: TRBJ2-7
clone size: once
D gene: TRBD2
V gene: TRBV29-1
CDR3 DNA: TGCAGCGTTGAAATTCTTCGGGAGGACTCATCCTACGAGCAGTACTTC
CDR3 protein: CSVEILREDSSYEQYF

J gene: TRBJ1-5
clone size: .
D gene: .
V gene: TRBV9
CDR3 DNA: TGTGCCAGCAGCGTAGATACTGGTCAGCCCCAGCATTTT
CDR3 protein: CASSVDTGQPQHF

J gene: TRBJ1-1
clone size: .
D gene: TRBD1
V gene: TRBV12-3/TRBV12-4
CDR3 DNA: TGTGCCAGCAGCTACGCCCGGGACAGGGTCTTAGCTTTCTTT
CDR3 protein: CASSYARDRVLAFF

J gene: TRBJ2-4
clone size: .
D gene: .
V gene: TRBV30
CDR3 DNA: TGTGCCTGGAGTGTCGACCTGTACAAAAACATTCAGTACTTC
CDR3 protein: CAWSVDLYKNIQYF

J gene: TRBJ2-3
clone size: .
D gene: .
V gene: TRBV5-1
CDR3 DNA: TGCGCCAGCAGCGGAACAGGGCCCAAAGCAGATACGCAGTATTTT
CDR3 protein: CASSGTGPKADTQYF

J gene: TRBJ2-1
clone size: .
D gene: .
V gene: TRBV7-9
CDR3 DNA: TGTGCCAGCAGCCCAGAGTTCTTC
CDR3 protein: CASSPEFF

J gene: TRBJ2-1
clone size: .
D gene: TRBD2
V gene: TRBV7-2
CDR3 DNA: TGCGCCAGCAGCCAGAAGAAGGGACTAGCGGGAGCCCCGGGGAATGAGCAGTTCTTC
CDR3 protein: CASSQKKGLAGAPGNEQFF

J gene: TRBJ1-1
clone size: .
D gene: TRBD1
V gene: TRBV2
CDR3 DNA: TGTGCCAGCAGGACAGGGGGTCGGACTGAAGCTTTCTTT
CDR3 protein: CASRTGGRTEAFF

J gene: TRBJ1-2
clone size: .
D gene: .
V gene: TRBV3-1
CDR3 DNA: TGTGCCAGCAGCCGTACGGGGGGCGCGAATGGCTACACCTTC
CDR3 protein: CASSRTGGANGYTF

J gene: TRBJ2-4
clone size: .
D gene: .
V gene: TRBV3-1
CDR3 DNA: TGTGCCAGCAGCCCTCCATCCTTACTAGCCCGCAGCGTCATTCAGTACTTC
CDR3 protein: CASSPPSLLARSVIQYF

J gene: TRBJ1-2
clone size: .
D gene: .
V gene: TRBV28
CDR3 DNA: TGTGCCAGCAACTACAAAGGGGGCTACACCTTC
CDR3 protein: CASNYKGGYTF

J gene: TRBJ1-1
clone size: .
D gene: TRBD1
V gene: TRBV5-1
CDR3 DNA: TGCGCCAGCAGCGTGGACAGGGCCACTGAAGCTTTCTTT
CDR3 protein: CASSVDRATEAFF

J gene: TRBJ1-1
clone size: once
D gene: .
V gene: TRBV30
CDR3 DNA: TGTGCCTGGAGTGCGAAGTCGGTGGGCAGGGGTGAAGCTTTCTTT
CDR3 protein: CAWSAKSVGRGEAFF

J gene: TRBJ2-7
clone size: once
D gene: TRBD2
V gene: TRBV11-2
CDR3 DNA: TGTGCCAGCGAACGCCGGACTAGCGGGAGTGGACTGACTTACGAGCAGTACTTC
CDR3 protein: CASERRTSGSGLTYEQYF

J gene: TRBJ2-5
clone size: .
D gene: TRBD2
V gene: TRBV18
CDR3 DNA: TGTGCCAGCTCACCTGTGACTAGCGGGAGTTGGCGAAAAGAGACCCAGTACTTC
CDR3 protein: CASSPVTSGSWRKETQYF

J gene: TRBJ2-4
clone size: .
D gene: .
V gene: TRBV28
CDR3 DNA: TGTGCCAGCACCCTAGGGGACATTCAGTACTTC
CDR3 protein: CASTLGDIQYF

J gene: TRBJ2-1
clone size: .
D gene: TRBD2
V gene: TRBV5-6
CDR3 DNA: TGTGCCAGCAGCTGGACTAGCGGGAATTCCTACAATGAGCAGTTCTTC
CDR3 protein: CASSWTSGNSYNEQFF

J gene: TRBJ2-1
clone size: .
D gene: .
V gene: TRBV27
CDR3 DNA: TGTGCCAGCAGTTTCCGCAAGGTCAGGAATGAGCAGTTCTTC
CDR3 protein: CASSFRKVRNEQFF

J gene: TRBJ1-5
clone size: .
D gene: TRBD1
V gene: TRBV19
CDR3 DNA: TGTGCCACCACACGACAGGGCGCTTCTAGCAATCAGCCCCAGCATTTT
CDR3 protein: CATTRQGASSNQPQHF